Below are 29 T cell receptor beta chains sequenced from a single sample in a study of T-cell memory formation after mild COVID-19 (dated by TCRdb to the early 2020s). Library construction relied on 5' RACE. Data came from an Illumina NovaSeq 6000. TCRdb handled the public reads itself, with Q25 trimming in fastp and clone calling in MiXCR, and kept productive beta chains. Each entry merges the rows of one CDR3 protein and shows their most common DNA and genes. Present in this sample are around 530,000 distinct CDR3 sequences, about 20% of which were seen just once. The ten largest make up 8.4% of the sample. Specimen: PBMCs or a T cell subset sorted from them (not recorded which). The receptors shown here come from an adult woman who had mild COVID-19 (a few samples of this study predate the infection). The sample titles of this study are shuffled in the database, so cell type and time point are left out; the donor was told from shared clones.

The CDR3 coding sequence is TGTGCCAGCAGTTCCCCCACTCTACAGGGGGCCATCTCTGGAAACACCATATATTTT. Amino acids: CASSSPTLQGAISGNTIYF. The V call is TRBV12-3 or TRBV12-4, the J call TRBJ1-3, with 9 bases matching TRBD1. The CDR3 extends over 19 amino acids. V was clipped by 4 bases and J by 0 bases; unmatched bases: 13.

This clonotype was picked up many times. The chain recombines TRBV18 with TRBJ2-1, with 9 nucleotides matching TRBD2. The CDR3 length is 14 residues. J gave up 9 bases and V 2 bases, and 5 bases lay outside the gene matches. Germline CDR1 and CDR2: KGHSH and LQKENI. CDR3 DNA: TGTGCCAGCTCACCATCCGCGGGAGGGTCTGAGCAGTTCTTC. It encodes CASSPSAGGSEQFF.

This clonotype was seen just once. The chain employs TRBV18 and TRBJ2-1, with D possibly TRBD1 on 7 matching bases. CDR3 length: 15 residues. In germline, CDR1 is KGHSH, CDR2 LQKENI. The V gene lost 6 bases and the J gene lost 8 bases, with 20 bases spanning the gap. The chain's CDR3 is CASSRGDTLLDEQFF. The CDR3 DNA sequence: TGTGCCAGCTCCAGGGGGGACACTCTTCTCGATGAGCAGTTCTTC.

This clonotype was counted at least ten times. The chain recombines TRBV7-2 with TRBJ1-1, with a tentative D call TRBD1 (5 bases). Germline CDR1 and CDR2: SGHTA and FQGNSA. This CDR3 has 14 residues. V dropped 6 bases and J dropped 1 base, with 12 bases sitting between them. The CDR3 protein is CASRAGTGNTEAFF. CDR3 nucleotides: TGTGCCAGCAGGGCCGGGACCGGGAACACTGAAGCTTTCTTT.

V gene TRBV11-2 combines with J gene TRBJ2-7, with TRBD2 matching 11 bases. The CDR3 sequence is 17 residues long. Germline V CDR1 and CDR2: SGHAT, FQNNGV. The J segment lost 4 bases and the V segment lost 5 bases, leaving 13 bases of the junction unmatched. The CDR3 reads CASSGTNSGGARYEQYF. As DNA, the CDR3 is TGTGCCAGCAGCGGCACGAATAGCGGGGGGGCGAGGTACGAGCAGTACTTC.

The CDR3 reads CASSITRELFF. For the CDR3, the DNA is TGTGCCAGCAGCATAACCCGGGAGCTGTTTTTT. This rearrangement joins TRBV12-3 or TRBV12-4 to TRBJ2-2; D is undetermined. The CDR3 has 11 residues. V lost 6 bases and J 9 bases, leaving 8 bases between the germline ends.

This clonotype was seen a few times. The chain recombines TRBV6-6 with TRBJ2-5; TRBD1 matches at 10 bases. With V trimmed by 5 bases and J by 4 bases, 4 bases remained unmatched. The CDR3 sequence is 14 residues long. The germline CDR1 and CDR2 sequences are MNHNY and SVGAGI (reference sequence). The CDR3 sequence: CASSTTGGGETQYF. The CDR3 DNA follows: TGTGCCAGCAGTACGACAGGGGGCGGAGAGACCCAGTACTTC.

The rearrangement links TRBV7-2 to TRBJ2-1; TRBD2 agrees at 14 bases. V shed 5 bases, J shed 13 bases, and the junction held 4 bases outside the gene matches. CDR1 SGHTA and CDR2 FQGNSA come from the germline V gene. There are 13 residues in the CDR3. The chain's CDR3 is CASSLGLAGVQFF. The CDR3, as DNA: TGTGCCAGCAGCCTGGGACTAGCGGGAGTTCAGTTCTTC.

There are a few counts of this clonotype. The V and J genes are TRBV7-2 and TRBJ2-3; 10 bases match TRBD2. This CDR3 region has 16 residues. The V and J ends lost 1 base and 2 bases, in that order; junction bases with no gene match: 3. Per germline, CDR1 SGHTA and CDR2 FQGNSA. The CDR3 DNA is TGTGCCAGCAGCTTAGTGGGACTAGCGACCACAGATACGCAGTATTTT. Amino acids: CASSLVGLATTDTQYF.

This sequence joins TRBV18 and TRBJ1-4; D might be TRBD1 (5 bases). CDR1 is KGHSH and CDR2 is LQKENI in the germline V gene. V was trimmed by 0 bases and J by 0 bases, leaving 8 bases between them. The CDR3 has 16 amino acids. The CDR3 bases are TGTGCCAGCTCACCACCGACAGTTACAACTAATGAAAAACTGTTTTTT. This codes for CASSPPTVTTNEKLFF.

This clonotype was observed a handful of times. This chain links TRBV5-6 with TRBJ2-3; 7 bases are a match to TRBD1. This CDR3 is 20 amino acids long. Germline CDR1 reads SGHDT; CDR2 reads YYEEEE. J gave up 0 bases and V 0 bases, and 16 bases lay outside the gene matches. DNA for the CDR3: TGTGCCAGCAGCTTGGCCGACAGGGACAGACTTCAATCTAGCACAGATACGCAGTATTTT. Protein: CASSLADRDRLQSSTDTQYF.

A few counts support this clonotype. V usage is TRBV7-9 and J usage is TRBJ2-1; TRBD2 might be the D (6 bases). Germline lookup yields CDR1 SEHNR and CDR2 FQNEAQ (reference sequence). The CDR3 consists of 15 residues. Trimming shortened V by 5 bases and J by 1 base, and 12 bases separated the two germline ends. The chain's CDR3 is CASSPLRGSYNEQFF. The CDR3 nucleotides read TGTGCCAGCAGCCCCCTCCGGGGGTCCTACAATGAGCAGTTCTTC.

This clonotype came up a few times. The V call is TRBV5-1, the J call TRBJ2-2; tentatively, D is TRBD1 or TRBD2 (5 bases each). CDR1 is SGHRS, CDR2 YFSETQ, per germline. There are 15 residues in the CDR3. The ends were cut back, 4 bases at V and 7 bases at J, with 17 bases in the middle. In nucleotides, the CDR3 is TGCGCCAGCAGCAGTGCGACGGGGCGAGGCGGGGAGCTGTTTTTT. The encoded protein is CASSSATGRGGELFF.

The chain uses TRBV25-1 and TRBJ1-1, with no clear D. CDR1 and CDR2 (germline): MGHDK, SYGVNS. CDR3 size: 14 residues. Trimming cost V 4 bases and J 6 bases, with 15 bases left between them. The CDR3 DNA reads TGTGCCAGCAGTGCCGCCCCGGGAAGGGCTGAAGCTTTCTTT. It translates to CASSAAPGRAEAFF.

This clonotype was observed a few times. The chain carries TRBV11-2 and TRBJ2-7; D remains ambiguous. Germline V gene sequence: CDR1 SGHAT, CDR2 FQNNGV. V was cut by 5 bases and J by 1 base, with 15 bases left in between. The CDR3 runs 15 residues. CDR3 coding DNA: TGTGCCAGCAGCCTAATGACAAGTTCGTCCTACGAGCAGTACTTC. Its protein is CASSLMTSSSYEQYF.

The V and J genes are TRBV4-2 and TRBJ2-3; 8 nucleotides align to TRBD1. Germline V gene lookup returns CDR1 LGHNA and CDR2 YNFKEQ. With V trimmed by 4 bases and J by 2 bases, 11 bases remained unmatched. There are 17 residues in the CDR3. CDR3 region: CASSREGSRGLTDTQYF. The CDR3 nucleotides read TGTGCCAGCAGCCGCGAAGGTAGCAGGGGGCTCACAGATACGCAGTATTTT.

The chain has TRBV6-5 and TRBJ2-7; D is perhaps TRBD1 (5 bases). Per the germline V gene, CDR1 is MNHEY and CDR2 is SVGAGI. Between the trimmed V and J ends, which lost 7 bases and 6 bases, there was a span of 13 bases. CDR3 length: 12 amino acids. DNA for the CDR3: TGTGCCAGCACCACGCAGGGCGGCGAGCAGTACTTC. It translates to CASTTQGGEQYF.

The chain couples TRBV3-1 to TRBJ2-3; unclear D gene. V lost 3 bases and J lost 4, with 8 bases in between. CDR3 length equals 13 residues. Germline V gene data show CDR1 as LGHDT and CDR2 as YNNKEL (reference sequence). The CDR3 nucleotides are TGTGCCAGCAGCCAGAACATCCCAGATACGCAGTATTTT. Amino acid sequence: CASSQNIPDTQYF.

This clonotype was seen more than once but under ten times. The CDR3, as DNA: TGTGCCAGCAGCCTACACTCTGATTCCGAGCAGTTCTTC. It translates to CASSLHSDSEQFF. The chain joins TRBV7-2 to TRBJ2-1; D gene uncertain. This CDR3 is built from 13 residues. Germline V lookup: CDR1 SGHTA, CDR2 FQGNSA. V was clipped by 5 bases and J by 10 bases, with 15 bases between them.

This clonotype was counted only a few times. V and J are TRBV20-1 and TRBJ1-2, with 10 bases that match TRBD1. There are 14 residues in the CDR3. V lost 5 bases and J lost 8; bases outside the gene matches: 11. Germline V lookup: CDR1 DFQATT, CDR2 SNEGSKA (reference sequence). The DNA of the CDR3 is TGCAGTGCTCAACCGGGGGACAGGGGAAGAGGCTACACCTTC. Protein: CSAQPGDRGRGYTF.

The rearrangement links TRBV19 to TRBJ2-7; 7 positions match TRBD1. V trimming: 3 bases; J trimming: 3 bases; junction bases outside the gene matches: 5. The CDR3 loop spans 14 amino acids. Germline V gene data show CDR1 as LNHDA and CDR2 as SQIVND (reference sequence). The CDR3 DNA sequence: TGTGCCAGTAGTATGGGGGACAGCCGCTACGAGCAGTACTTC. Residues: CASSMGDSRYEQYF.

This clonotype was seen a handful of times. The chain joins TRBV4-1 to TRBJ2-5; no definite D call. This CDR3 contains 15 residues. Looked up from germline, CDR1 is MGHRA and CDR2 is YSYEKL. V was trimmed by 5 bases and J by 5 bases, leaving 18 bases between them. For the CDR3, the DNA is TGCGCCAGCAGCTCGAGCGAGTTTCTGGAGGAGACCCAGTACTTC. Amino acid sequence: CASSSSEFLEETQYF.

The rearrangement uses TRBV3-1 and TRBJ2-1; D is unresolved. V lost 0 bases and J 6 bases, leaving 9 bases between the germline ends. Germline V gene data show CDR1 as LGHDT and CDR2 as YNNKEL (reference sequence). The CDR3 extends over 14 amino acids. The CDR3 reads CASSQEVVVNEQFF. For the CDR3, the DNA is TGTGCCAGCAGCCAAGAGGTCGTAGTCAATGAGCAGTTCTTC.

The chain's CDR3 is CASSMDDGYEQYF. In nucleotides, the CDR3 is TGTGCCAGTAGTATGGACGATGGCTACGAGCAGTACTTC. The rearrangement links TRBV19 to TRBJ2-7; D unresolved. Looked up from germline, CDR1 is LNHDA and CDR2 is SQIVND (reference sequence). Trimming cost V 3 bases and J 3 bases, with 9 bases left between them. This CDR3 spans 13 amino acids.

This clonotype occurred a few times. The chain employs TRBV19 and TRBJ1-2; tentative D call: TRBD1 (5 bases). Between the trimmed V and J ends, which lost 7 bases and 4 bases, there was a span of 13 bases. The CDR3 has 13 residues. CDR1 LNHDA and CDR2 SQIVND come from the germline V gene (reference sequence). CDR3 coding DNA: TGTGCCAGTACGGACACTCAGTCCTATGGCTACACCTTC. This codes for CASTDTQSYGYTF.

The CDR3 bases are TGTGCCAGCAGCCAGGGAGCCGGGGGAAACACTGAAGCTTTCTTT. Its translation: CASSQGAGGNTEAFF. The chain uses TRBV7-2 and TRBJ1-1, with D perhaps matching TRBD1 (5 bases). V gave up 5 bases and J gave up 2 bases, with 15 bases separating them. The CDR3 runs 15 residues. The germline gives CDR1 SGHTA, CDR2 FQGNSA.

This CDR3 is CSSGTGGYNNEQFF. The CDR3 coding sequence is TGCAGCTCTGGGACAGGGGGCTACAACAATGAGCAGTTCTTC. J is TRBJ2-1 and V is TRBV29-1; TRBD1 aligns across 12 bases. With V trimmed by 8 bases and J by 5 bases, 7 bases remained unmatched. CDR3 length: 14 residues. Germline V gene data show CDR1 as SQVTM and CDR2 as ANQGSEA.

The chain recombines TRBV18 with TRBJ1-4; D is uncertain. In germline, CDR1 is KGHSH, CDR2 LQKENI. The CDR3 extends over 15 amino acids. V was clipped by 3 bases and J by 7 bases, with 15 bases between them. In DNA form, the CDR3 reads TGTGCCAGCTCACCTTCGAAGGTCCGGGGTGAAAAACTGTTTTTT. This sequence encodes CASSPSKVRGEKLFF.

This clonotype occurred many times. The chain joins TRBV7-2 to TRBJ2-1, with 8 bases fitting TRBD2. The ends lost 1 base at V and 8 bases at J; junction bases unmatched: 4. This CDR3 spans 14 amino acids. Germline CDR1 is SGHTA and CDR2 is FQGNSA. CDR3 DNA sequence: TGTGCCAGCAGCTTAGGACTAGCGATGGATGAGCAGTTCTTC. Translated: CASSLGLAMDEQFF.